This T cell receptor beta chain was captured by sequencing in a study of technical replicates of blood from a handful of donors. Using immunoSEQ multiplex PCR, the repertoire was profiled, and TCRdb retains in-frame clones only, with some absent. This sample has about 69,000 clones, with approximately 88% found just once. This clonotype was sampled from a human donor in good health. Some clones in this sample may be carry-over from other donors' samples. Sequenced input: PBMCs.

The CDR3 loop is CASSSQTGLQPQHF. In DNA form, the CDR3 reads TGTGCCAGCAGCTCACAGACAGGACTCCAGCCCCAGCATTTT. The chain has TRBV7-2 and TRBJ1-5; possible D gene TRBD1, 6 bases. V was clipped by 4 bases and J by 7 bases, with 14 bases between them. CDR3 length: 14 residues. Germline V CDR1 and CDR2: SGHTA, FQGNSA.